These T cell receptor beta chains were read from a single sample in a study of response to subunit inactivated influenza vaccine. One entry per CDR3 protein, called by TCRdb with MiXCR from the RT-PCR reads. The repertoire holds about 540,000 distinct CDR3 sequences, with less than 25% as singletons. The sample also formed part of further work on T cells expressing NK-cell markers.

The specimen was CD4+ T cells sorted from PBMCs, collected 11 to 12 days after vaccination. Every receptor here comes from a man aged 45-60 years who received an inactivated influenza vaccine. The CDR3 runs from the conserved cysteine through the conserved F or W. Fields, in order: clone size, J gene, V gene, D gene, CDR3 DNA, CDR3 protein. The D gene is left open where the match is weak. Where a row states a size, it is once, few, many or the class of an expanded clone; other rows omit it.

- TRBJ2-2 TRBV7-2 - TGTGCCAGCAGCACCCGGGACGGGAACACCGGGGAGCTGTTTTTT CASSTRDGNTGELFF
many TRBJ1-6 TRBV7-8 - TGTGCCAGCAGCCCGCGGACGGTTGGGAATTCACCCCTCCACTTT CASSPRTVGNSPLHF
- TRBJ1-1 TRBV12-3/TRBV12-4 - TGTGCCAGCAGTTTGAAGCTTGTGGGGGAAACTTTCTTT CASSLKLVGETFF
few TRBJ1-2 TRBV24-1 - TGTGCCACCAGTGAGCGGGACCATGGCTACACCTTC CATSERDHGYTF
- TRBJ1-2 TRBV5-1 TRBD1 TGCGCCAGCAGCGCACAGGGGGCTTGGGAAGGCTACACCTTC CASSAQGAWEGYTF
- TRBJ2-3 TRBV4-1 TRBD2 TGCGCCAGCAGCCAAGATTCTGGGACTAGTTTTCCAGATACGCAGTATTTT CASSQDSGTSFPDTQYF
- TRBJ1-1 TRBV6-5 TRBD1 TGTGCCAGCAGTTACACCCGAACCTGGGACAGGGGTAGGGACACTGAAGCTTTCTTT CASSYTRTWDRGRDTEAFF
- TRBJ2-5 TRBV9 TRBD2 TGTGCCAGCAGCGTAGGACCTCGTAGCGGGAGTGGAGGAGAGACCCAGTACTTC CASSVGPRSGSGGETQYF
- TRBJ2-5 TRBV20-1 - TGCAGTGCTAGAGAACAAGGGGCAGGAGCCCAGTACTTC CSAREQGAGAQYF
few TRBJ2-7 TRBV6-5 TRBD1 TGTGCCAGCAGTTACGGACAGGGTCAGGGATACGAGCAGTACTTC CASSYGQGQGYEQYF
many TRBJ1-1 TRBV12-3/TRBV12-4 - TGTGCCAGCAGTTTACGGGCTACCTTGAACACTGAAGCTTTCTTT CASSLRATLNTEAFF
many TRBJ2-1 TRBV5-1 - TGCGCCAGCAGCTTGGTAGAGGGCTCCTACAATGAGCAGTTCTTC CASSLVEGSYNEQFF
many TRBJ1-5 TRBV6-2/TRBV6-3 - TGTGCCACCCTACAGTCTAGCAATCAGCCCCAGCATTTT CATLQSSNQPQHF
- TRBJ2-5 TRBV9 TRBD2 TGTGCCAGCAGCGTATCCCCGGCGGGGGGGCTGGAGACCCAGTACTTC CASSVSPAGGLETQYF
- TRBJ2-1 TRBV20-1 - TGCAGTGCTAGGACGTGGGACGGAGGAAACAATGAGCAGTTCTTC CSARTWDGGNNEQFF
many TRBJ2-2 TRBV7-3 - TGTGCCAGCAGCCGTGGGGTGACGGGGGAGCTGTTTTTT CASSRGVTGELFF
- TRBJ2-5 TRBV11-1 TRBD2 TGTGCCAGCAGCTCTAGCGGGGGCGCCGGGACCCAGTACTTC CASSSSGGAGTQYF
- TRBJ1-1 TRBV12-3/TRBV12-4 - TGTGCCAGCAGTACCCGGGCCTTAGCGAGAAACACTGAAGCTTTCTTT CASSTRALARNTEAFF
- TRBJ1-2 TRBV29-1 TRBD1 TGCAGCGTTGCCAGGACAGGGCGAGGCTACACCTTC CSVARTGRGYTF
- TRBJ1-1 TRBV12-3/TRBV12-4 - TGTGCCAGCAGGAGAAGGGACCTGAACACTGAAGCTTTCTTT CASRRRDLNTEAFF
- TRBJ2-3 TRBV9 - TGTGCCAGCGGGACGGGGTTTGCTAGCACAGATACGCAGTATTTT CASGTGFASTDTQYF
many TRBJ2-2 TRBV5-1 - TGCGCCAGCAGCCAGGTAGGAAGGCGAAGATCCACCGGGGAGCTGTTTTTT CASSQVGRRRSTGELFF
- TRBJ2-5 TRBV4-2 - TGTGCCAGCAGCCAAGATTTAGGGGCGGGGAGAGAGACCCAGTACTTC CASSQDLGAGRETQYF
few TRBJ2-3 TRBV2 - TGTGCCAGCAGCCTAGGGAAGGGGCATACGCAGTATTTT CASSLGKGHTQYF
- TRBJ2-3 TRBV28 TRBD2 TGTGCCAGCAGTTCCGGGGGACTAGCGGGGACAGATACGCAGTATTTT CASSSGGLAGTDTQYF
many TRBJ1-3 TRBV4-3 - TGCGCCAGCAGCCAAGATTTCCGGTCTTCTGGAAACACCATATATTTT CASSQDFRSSGNTIYF
- TRBJ1-5 TRBV5-1 - TGCGCCAGCAGCCTTACAGGTATGGGTCAGCCCCAGCATTTT CASSLTGMGQPQHF
- TRBJ2-6 TRBV6-5 - TGTGCCAGCAGTTACTCGCTAGGCGCTGGGGCCAACGTCCTGACTTTC CASSYSLGAGANVLTF
- TRBJ2-3 TRBV11-2 - TGTGCCAGCAGCCTGATTAGTCTAGCGCCCTCAAGAACAGATACGCAGTATTTT CASSLISLAPSRTDTQYF
- TRBJ1-6 TRBV28 TRBD1 TGTGCCAGCAGTTTATTTAAGGGGGCTCGGAATTCACCCCTCCACTTT CASSLFKGARNSPLHF
- TRBJ2-5 TRBV24-1 - TGTGCCACCAGTGACTACCGACAAGAGACCCAGTACTTC CATSDYRQETQYF
few TRBJ2-5 TRBV7-9 TRBD2 TGTGCCAGCAGCCGCGGGACTAGCGGGGCCTACCAAGAGACCCAGTACTTC CASSRGTSGAYQETQYF
many TRBJ2-1 TRBV3-1 TRBD2 TGTGCCAGCAGCCAAGATCAACTAGCGGGAGGTGGGGAGCAGTTCTTC CASSQDQLAGGGEQFF
- TRBJ2-2 TRBV5-6 TRBD1 TGTGCCAGCAGCCGGGACAGGGTTGGGATCAGGACCGGGGAGCTGTTTTTT CASSRDRVGIRTGELFF
- TRBJ1-5 TRBV14 - TGTGCCAGCAGCCTCCTAATTCCAGGGGCTCGCAATCAGCCCCAGCATTTT CASSLLIPGARNQPQHF
few TRBJ2-7 TRBV4-3 - TGCGCCAGCAGCCAAGATCTTCCCCGGACAGCCTCCTACGAGCAGTACTTC CASSQDLPRTASYEQYF
- TRBJ1-2 TRBV28 - TGTGCCAGCAGAGAGTCTTTGTCAACTAACTATGGCTACACCTTC CASRESLSTNYGYTF
- TRBJ1-1 TRBV9 - TGTGCCAGCAGCGTAGGAGATGTTGAAGCTTTCTTT CASSVGDVEAFF
few TRBJ2-4 TRBV5-8 - TGTGCCAGCAGCTTGGTCATGGGGACAGCCAAAAACATTCAGTACTTC CASSLVMGTAKNIQYF
few TRBJ2-2 TRBV24-1 - TGTGCCACCAGTGACCCTCGAAGTCGGACCGGGGAGCTGTTTTTT CATSDPRSRTGELFF
few TRBJ2-7 TRBV3-1 - TGTGCCAGCAGCCAAGCGGACGGGCCCTACGAGCAGTACTTC CASSQADGPYEQYF
- TRBJ2-3 TRBV14 - TGTGCCAGCAGCCCTCCGACCCGGCGGGGCACAGATACGCAGTATTTT CASSPPTRRGTDTQYF
- TRBJ1-4 TRBV10-3 - TGTGCCATCAGTGAGTCAAGGACCCTAAAACTGTTTTTT CAISESRTLKLFF
- TRBJ2-3 TRBV18 - TGTGCCAGCTCACCACCGGGCGACCCCGGGGATACGCAGTATTTT CASSPPGDPGDTQYF
- TRBJ1-3 TRBV6-2/TRBV6-3 - TGTGCCAGCAGTTACGAGACCTCCGGAAACACCATATATTTT CASSYETSGNTIYF
- TRBJ2-3 TRBV12-3/TRBV12-4 TRBD2 TGTGCCAGCAGAGGGACTAGCGGCCACACAGATACGCAGTATTTT CASRGTSGHTDTQYF
few TRBJ2-5 TRBV9 TRBD1 TGTGCCAGCAGCCCGGGACAGGGTCTTCGAGAGACCCAGTACTTC CASSPGQGLRETQYF